The 22 T cell receptor beta chains reported below all come from one sample, sequenced in a study of cytomegalovirus exposure and HLA in healthy donors. PCR involved 60 Vbeta and 13 Jbeta primers. Libraries were prepared by immunoSEQ multiplex PCR; TCRdb keeps only in-frame clonotypes and omits some of them. The table for this sample gives 70,000 to 100,000 clones. Sequencing input: PBMCs. Receptors originate from a man aged 18 to 29 in good health and CMV-seropositive.

The CDR3 is CASSNHKTTSTDTQYF. In DNA form, the CDR3 reads TGTGCCAGCAGCAACCACAAGACTACTAGCACAGATACGCAGTATTTT. The chain links TRBV5-4 to TRBJ2-3, with TRBD2 as a possible D gene (5 bases). V was cut by 4 bases and J by 0 bases, with 15 bases left in between. Germline V CDR1 and CDR2: SGHNT, YYREEE (reference sequence). The CDR3 totals 16 residues.

The rearrangement uses TRBV9 and TRBJ2-3, with TRBD1 as a possible D gene (5 bases). In germline, CDR1 is SGDLS, CDR2 YYNGEE. The CDR3 has 14 amino acids. V lost 3 bases and J 4 bases, leaving 12 bases between the germline ends. The DNA of the CDR3 is TGTGCCAGCAGCGCAGAACAGGTCTCAGATACGCAGTATTTT. It translates to CASSAEQVSDTQYF.

The chain employs TRBV7-2 and TRBJ1-1; TRBD1 matches at 8 bases. This CDR3 is built from 13 residues. Germline V gene lookup returns CDR1 SGHTA and CDR2 FQGNSA. V shed 5 bases, J shed 6 bases, and the junction held 5 bases outside the gene matches. CDR3 coding DNA: TGTGCCAGCAGCCTCCTGACAGGGGCTGAAGCTTTCTTT. It codes for CASSLLTGAEAFF. The full variable domain, completed using reference TRBV7-2 and TRBJ1-1, is GAGVSQSPSNKVTEKGKDVELRCDPISGHTALYWYRQSLGQGLEFLIYFQGNSAPDKSGLPSDRFSAERTGGSVSTLTIQRTQQEDSAVYLCASSLLTGAEAFFGQGTRLTVV.

The chain has TRBV7-9 and TRBJ2-2; 9 bases match TRBD1. Trimming removed 1 base from V and 6 bases from J; junction bases left unmatched: 3. The CDR3 spans 15 residues. Looked up from germline, CDR1 is SEHNR and CDR2 is FQNEAQ (reference sequence). The DNA for the CDR3 is TGTGCCAGCAGCTTAGGGACAGGGGCGGCCGGGGAGCTGTTTTTT. Translation gives CASSLGTGAAGELFF.

This chain joins TRBV5-6 and TRBJ1-6, with 8 bases that match TRBD1. CDR3 length: 14 residues. Germline-derived CDR1 and CDR2 are SGHDT and YYEEEE. Trimming removed 7 bases from V and 7 bases from J; junction bases left unmatched: 7. CDR3 coding DNA: TGTGCCAGCGCATCGGGACAGGCCAATTCACCCCTCCACTTT. Its protein is CASASGQANSPLHF.

The chain links TRBV6-1 to TRBJ1-5; maybe TRBD1 (6 bases). The CDR3 extends over 15 amino acids. Trimming pared 5 bases from V and 3 bases from J, leaving 14 bases between. Germline V gene lookup returns CDR1 MNHNS and CDR2 SASEGT. The CDR3 DNA reads TGTGCCAGCAGTCGATCGGACAGCTACAATCAGCCCCAGCATTTT. Its translation is CASSRSDSYNQPQHF.

The chain joins TRBV11-2 to TRBJ1-1; 7 nucleotides agree with TRBD1. Germline trimming cut 5 bases from V and 5 bases from J; bases unmatched to any gene: 8. Per germline, CDR1 SGHAT and CDR2 FQNNGV. This CDR3 is built from 14 residues. The CDR3 DNA reads TGTGCCAGCAGCCCTAACAGGGGATCAACTGAAGCTTTCTTT. It encodes CASSPNRGSTEAFF. The full variable domain, its missing parts supplied by reference TRBV11-2 and TRBJ1-1, is EAGVAQSPRYKIIEKRQSVAFWCNPISGHATLYWYQQILGQGPKLLIQFQNNGVVDDSQLPKDRFSAERLKGVDSTLKIQPAKLEDSAVYLCASSPNRGSTEAFFGQGTRLTVV.

V and J are TRBV5-1 and TRBJ1-6, with D possibly TRBD1 on 6 matching bases. Germline CDR1 and CDR2: SGHRS and YFSETQ. CDR3 size: 14 residues. Trimming took off 4 bases at V and 10 bases at J, with 15 bases between the two ends. In nucleotides, the CDR3 is TGCGCCAGCAGCAAACAGGGTGCAGGATCACCCCTCCACTTT. Translation gives CASSKQGAGSPLHF.

J is TRBJ2-1 and V is TRBV6-5; possible D gene TRBD1, 5 bases. The CDR3 has 11 residues. Trimming pared 7 bases from V and 7 bases from J, leaving 8 bases between. Germline CDR1 reads MNHEY; CDR2 reads SVGAGI. CDR3 in DNA: TGTGCCAGCACCCAGGGAAATGAGCAGTTCTTC. This codes for CASTQGNEQFF.

The chain couples TRBV6-1 to TRBJ1-2; D is unresolved. Germline assignment: CDR1 MNHNS and CDR2 SASEGT. The CDR3 is 15 residues long. V lost 4 bases, J lost 4 bases, and 16 bases lay in between. The CDR3 DNA reads as TGTGCCAGCAGTGTCCTCCCGAGGGTAACCTATGGCTACACCTTC. It yields the protein CASSVLPRVTYGYTF.

The chain recombines TRBV7-9 with TRBJ2-5; TRBD2 matches 11 bases. Germline-derived CDR1 and CDR2 are SEHNR and FQNEAQ (reference sequence). The CDR3 is 18 amino acids. Trimming removed 4 bases from V and 4 bases from J; junction bases left unmatched: 14. The CDR3 DNA sequence: TGTGCCAGCAGCTCACTTGAGGTCACTAGCGGGGGCGGAGAGACCCAGTACTTC. Translating gives CASSSLEVTSGGGETQYF.

The chain employs TRBV18 and TRBJ2-3; the match to TRBD2 covers 7 bases. Germline CDR1 KGHSH, CDR2 LQKENI. The length of the CDR3 is 13 residues. The trim removed 3 bases at V and 6 bases at J, leaving 3 bases unmatched. This CDR3 reads CASSPLGGDTQYF. In DNA form, the CDR3 reads TGTGCCAGCTCACCTCTCGGGGGGGATACGCAGTATTTT.

The CDR3 reads CASSQGQGGGNYEQYF. In DNA form, the CDR3 reads TGCGCCAGCAGCCAAGGGCAGGGTGGCGGGAACTACGAGCAGTACTTC. The rearrangement uses TRBV4-1 and TRBJ2-7, with a tentative D call TRBD2 (6 bases). V lost 1 base to trimming and J lost 3 bases, with 16 bases between them. This CDR3 spans 16 amino acids. CDR1 MGHRA and CDR2 YSYEKL come from the germline V gene.

This clone counts as medium-sized by frequency. This chain uses TRBV7-9 with TRBJ1-4, with 10 bases matching TRBD1. The CDR3 covers 14 residues. The V and J ends lost 5 bases and 8 bases, in that order; junction bases with no gene match: 5. Germline values: CDR1 SEHNR, CDR2 FQNEAQ (reference sequence). CDR3 sequence: CASSTDRGGEKLFF. DNA of the CDR3: TGTGCCAGCAGCACGGACAGGGGGGGCGAAAAACTGTTTTTT.

V is TRBV5-1 and J is TRBJ2-5; a weak D match, TRBD2 (6 bases). The V and J ends lost 0 bases and 0 bases respectively, with 18 bases between them. Germline V gives CDR1 SGHRS, CDR2 YFSETQ. CDR3 length: 18 amino acids. The CDR3 coding sequence is TGCGCCAGCAGCTTGGCCGGAGGGCCAGGAACGTACCAAGAGACCCAGTACTTC. Its translation is CASSLAGGPGTYQETQYF. The whole variable domain, filled in from reference TRBV5-1 and TRBJ2-5, reads KAGVTQTPRYLIKTRGQQVTLSCSPISGHRSVSWYQQTPGQGLQFLFEYFSETQRNKGNFPGRFSGRQFSNSRSEMNVSTLELGDSALYLCASSLAGGPGTYQETQYFGPGTRLLVL.

This chain uses TRBV18 with TRBJ1-3; a possible D gene is TRBD1 (6 bases). CDR3 length equals 16 residues. Germline V CDR1 and CDR2: KGHSH, LQKENI. Trimming took off 6 bases at V and 4 bases at J, with 19 bases between the two ends. The CDR3 protein is CASSPTGPSRGNTIYF. The CDR3 region has the DNA TGTGCCAGCTCCCCGACAGGCCCTAGTCGGGGAAACACCATATATTTT.

The chain employs TRBV7-3 and TRBJ2-3; D perhaps matches TRBD2 (5 bases). Germline CDR1 reads SGHTA; CDR2 reads FQGTGA. This CDR3 is built from 14 residues. Trimming left V 5 bases short and J 2 bases short, with 11 bases between. CDR3 in DNA: TGTGCCAGCAGCACGGGGATTAACACAGATACGCAGTATTTT. Its protein product is CASSTGINTDTQYF.

The chain uses TRBV11-2 and TRBJ1-1; 7 nucleotides align to TRBD1. This CDR3 comprises 15 residues. Germline CDR1 SGHAT, CDR2 FQNNGV. The V gene end was trimmed by 4 bases and the J gene end by 1 base; junction bases not matched to a gene: 6. Here the CDR3 reads CASSSTGAWNTEAFF. The CDR3 nucleotides are TGTGCCAGCAGCTCTACAGGGGCCTGGAACACTGAAGCTTTCTTT.

J is TRBJ1-1 and V is TRBV2, with 9 bases lining up with TRBD1. The CDR3 runs 15 residues. With 5 bases clipped from V and 6 bases from J, the junction kept 10 bases outside the gene matches. CDR1 and CDR2 from the germline V gene are SNHLY and FYNNEI. CDR3 amino acids: CASSPTGQGTSEAFF. As DNA, the CDR3 is TGTGCCAGCAGTCCCACCGGACAGGGGACTTCTGAAGCTTTCTTT.

The chain joins TRBV11-3 to TRBJ2-7; D unresolved. Germline V gives CDR1 SGHNT, CDR2 YENEEA. The CDR3 has 13 residues. Trimming removed 3 bases from V and 3 bases from J, with 9 bases in between. The chain's CDR3 is CASSLGSYYEQYF. The CDR3 nucleotides read TGTGCCAGCAGCTTGGGCAGTTACTACGAGCAGTACTTC.

V gene TRBV2 combines with J gene TRBJ1-5; 7 bases fit TRBD1. After removal of 8 bases from V and 11 bases from J, the junction contained 3 bases not matched to a gene. CDR3 length: 10 amino acids. Germline V gene data show CDR1 as SNHLY and CDR2 as FYNNEI. The CDR3 nucleotides read TGTGCCAGCGGGGGGACAGCCCAGCATTTT. Its translation is CASGGTAQHF.

CDR3 DNA: TGTGCCAGCAGGTCTCTGGGGCTCTCCTACGAGCAGTACTTC. It is translated as CASRSLGLSYEQYF. The chain has TRBV27 and TRBJ2-7; D possibly corresponds to TRBD1 (5 bases). Trimming cost V 6 bases and J 0 bases, with 12 bases left between them. Germline V gene sequence: CDR1 MNHEY, CDR2 SMNVEV (reference sequence). The CDR3 extends over 14 amino acids.